The clone carrying this T cell receptor (beta chain) was picked up many times. Its target is unknown. This entry is derived from a study of blood T cells in healthy people across ages. Through a sample-barcoded 5' primer and a J-beta primer mix, a second PCR was run for roughly 7 to 11 cycles. From the 5' RACE reads, TCRdb called clonotypes with MiXCR, one entry per CDR3 protein. The repertoire holds hundreds of thousands of distinct CDR3 sequences, with approximately 40% as singletons. Germline V gives CDR1 DFQATT, CDR2 SNEGSKA (reference sequence). This CDR3 spans 15 amino acids. The V and J ends lost 1 base and 0 bases, in that order; junction bases with no gene match: 2. Study-wide findings and caveats: More naive CD4+ cells and higher diversity were found in long-lived than in aged donors.

Specimen: blood. The clonotype comes from a man older than 75 in good health. The chain is built from TRBV20-1 and TRBJ2-3; 9 bases match TRBD1. CDR3 sequence: CSARAGTGSTDTQYF. DNA of the CDR3: TGCAGTGCTAGAGCCGGGACAGGGAGCACAGATACGCAGTATTTT.